These T cell receptor beta chains were read from a single sample in a study of T cells in Graves' hyperthyroidism and ophthalmopathy. TCRdb independently ran MiXCR on the multiplex PCR reads; one entry per CDR3 protein. Here the sample spans about 290,000 distinct CDR3 sequences, 13% being singletons. The specimen was blood. The receptors stem from a woman aged 25-40 years with Graves' hyperthyroidism that later progressed to Graves' ophthalmopathy. Each CDR3 is given without its conserved first and last residue. Each record gives: J gene, V gene, CDR3 protein.

TRBJ1-1 | TRBV19 | ASSSQQDRASNTEAF
TRBJ2-1 | TRBV24-1 | ATSDPRTSGRGEQF
TRBJ1-1 | TRBV3-1 | ASSQGTDTEAF
TRBJ2-7 | TRBV28 | ASRWTSGNYEQY
TRBJ2-7 | TRBV6-1 | ASSELGTYEQY
TRBJ1-4 | TRBV4-3 | ASSQDPDQPTNEKLF
TRBJ2-7 | TRBV5-1 | ASSRSGEGYEQY
TRBJ2-7 | TRBV29-1 | SGSLGGYEQY
TRBJ2-7 | TRBV12-3/TRBV12-4 | ASSLGGQGPYEQY
TRBJ2-3 | TRBV11-2 | ASSSDTQY
TRBJ1-5 | TRBV4-3 | ASSQEPGNQPQH
TRBJ2-7 | TRBV7-2 | ASSLTSGGYEQY
TRBJ1-1 | TRBV7-3 | ASSLAQGESTEAF
TRBJ2-3 | TRBV20-1 | SARGDTGPDTQY
TRBJ2-3 | TRBV7-2 | ASSLGPGDTQY
TRBJ2-7 | TRBV27 | ASSLKGQGYEQY
TRBJ2-1 | TRBV27 | ASGRPPYNEQF
TRBJ2-5 | TRBV25-1 | APSQGQETQY
TRBJ2-7 | TRBV27 | ASSLSPQFGLAVYEQY
TRBJ2-5 | TRBV4-3 | ASSQVLLGEQETQY
TRBJ1-5 | TRBV19 | ASSKRDSNQPQH
TRBJ2-3 | TRBV7-2 | ASSLKGGTNGLDTQY
TRBJ2-7 | TRBV6-2/TRBV6-3 | ASSYSIAGDSYEQY
TRBJ2-5 | TRBV6-2/TRBV6-3 | ASTQRTGGETQY
TRBJ1-4 | TRBV15 | ATRSWPLEEKLF
TRBJ1-1 | TRBV29-1 | SVSKQGGYTEAF
TRBJ1-1 | TRBV24-1 | ATSDWSGYEAF
TRBJ2-3 | TRBV7-9 | ASSLEGFGVPAITDTQY
TRBJ2-1 | TRBV28 | ASRTRGDEQF
TRBJ2-7 | TRBV7-6 | ASSPRQATEQY
TRBJ2-7 | TRBV11-2 | ASSFYREYEQY
TRBJ2-6 | TRBV30 | AWSANRNSGANVLT
TRBJ2-1 | TRBV7-9 | ASISGSSGEQF
TRBJ2-7 | TRBV19 | ASSPWDRNYASYEQY
TRBJ2-7 | TRBV27 | ASSYKTSFTSYEQY
TRBJ2-1 | TRBV6-1 | ASRGGGTGRYNEQF
TRBJ1-6 | TRBV6-2/TRBV6-3 | ANPQGSPLH
TRBJ2-3 | TRBV18 | ASSPRDRVSTDTQY
TRBJ2-7 | TRBV19 | ASAPGPFGEQY
TRBJ2-3 | TRBV15 | ATSRDLAGVQSTQY
TRBJ1-2 | TRBV20-1 | SARVGADYGYT
TRBJ2-7 | TRBV13 | ASSQDRGHEQY
TRBJ1-1 | TRBV7-9 | ASRPGQGDTEAF
TRBJ2-6 | TRBV7-9 | ASSMTLSGANVLT
TRBJ1-5 | TRBV5-5 | ASSPGESNQPQH
TRBJ2-3 | TRBV28 | ASSTQGVTDTQY
TRBJ1-1 | TRBV18 | ASSPLRDSSAEAF
TRBJ2-3 | TRBV4-1 | ASSQVRGSPDTQY
TRBJ1-1 | TRBV19 | ASSIEGRGPEAF
TRBJ1-1 | TRBV20-1 | SDPRPGPDTEAF
TRBJ1-5 | TRBV20-1 | SASGNRNQPQH
TRBJ1-2 | TRBV20-1 | SAASGGDYGYT
TRBJ2-1 | TRBV5-5 | ASSVDRYNEQF